One sample yielded the 18 T cell receptor beta chains listed below, sequenced in a study of T cells in women clearing cervical HPV infection (dated by TCRdb to 2016 to 2018). The library came from the immunoSEQ multiplex PCR assay. TCRdb carries this immuneACCESS record with in-frame sequences only. Its versions omit some clonotypes, under half of them owing to an unresolved V gene in the studies checked, with the rest unexplained. The sample table on file contains 25,000 to 35,000 clones. The ten largest clones capture about 7% of the sample. Sequencing was done on a sample of blood buffy coat. Receptors were obtained from a woman between 18 and 75 years old with a cervical HPV16 infection that either progressed to CIN3+ or cleared (not recorded which).

About this clone: The CDR3 goes on 3 residues after the read ends, and that part is filled in from the germline J gene. The sample has other DNA sequences that encode this CDR3 too. The J gene is TRBJ1-3, the V gene TRBV2; 7 bases align to TRBD1. The CDR3 has 16 residues. In germline, CDR1 is SNHLY, CDR2 FYNNEI. Germline trimming cut 3 bases from V and 0 bases from J; bases unmatched to any gene: 5. This chain's CDR3 is CASSEIGTASGNTIYF. The CDR3 bases that were read are TGTGCCAGCAGTGAGATAGGGACAGCCTCTGGAAACACC. The complete variable domain, with remaining parts taken from reference TRBV2 and TRBJ1-3, reads EPEVTQTPSHQVTQMGQEVILRCVPISNHLYFYWYRQILGQKVEFLVSFYNNEISEKSEIFDDQFSVERPDGSNFTLKIRSTKLEDSAMYFCASSEIGTASGNTIYFGEGSWLTVV.

CDR3 loop: CASSPGQTNQPQHF. The CDR3 DNA, read in part, is TGCGCCAGCAGCCCGGGACAGACAAATCAGCCC. The chain uses TRBV5-1 and TRBJ1-5; TRBD1 agrees at 7 bases. The read falls 3 residues short of the CDR3 end, and the missing part is taken from the germline J gene. The CDR3 extends over 14 amino acids. After removal of 4 bases from V and 4 bases from J, the junction contained 5 bases not matched to a gene. Germline V gene data show CDR1 as SGHRS and CDR2 as YFSETQ.

In the case of this clone: The read finishes 3 residues shy of the CDR3 end, and the germline J gene is used to complete it. The chain has TRBV19 and TRBJ1-5; D gene ambiguous. Germline CDR1 is LNHDA and CDR2 is SQIVND (reference sequence). This CDR3 is built from 17 residues. The V end was cut by 2 bases, the J end by 2 bases, with 16 bases between. CDR3 DNA, as far as it was read: TGTGCCAGTAGTATACCCCCCCTTTCGAAGGGCAATCAGCCC. Residues: CASSIPPLSKGNQP. The whole CDR3 reads CASSIPPLSKGNQPQHF.

A remark on this clone: The CDR3 goes on 3 residues after the read ends, and that part is filled in from the germline J gene. V usage is TRBV7-9 and J usage is TRBJ2-3; D possibly corresponds to TRBD1 (5 bases). V lost 5 bases and J 0 bases, leaving 12 bases between the germline ends. The CDR3 is 15 residues long. The germline CDR1 and CDR2 sequences are SEHNR and FQNEAQ (reference sequence). CDR3 DNA, as far as it was read: TGTGCCAGCAGCCCCCCGACAGCTAGCACAGATACG. Its translation is CASSPPTASTDT. The whole CDR3 protein is CASSPPTASTDTQYF.

Points on this clone: The read comes to an end 3 residues before the CDR3 does, leaving the germline J gene to fill in the end. The chain links TRBV16 to TRBJ2-5; D call uncertain. The CDR3 sequence is 14 residues long. In germline, CDR1 is KGHSY, CDR2 FQNENV. Trimming took 0 bases from V and 3 from J, leaving 8 bases between them. The CDR3 bases that were read are TGTGCCAGCAGCCAATCTGGGCGAGAAGAGACC. Its translation is CASSQSGREET. The entire CDR3 protein is CASSQSGREETQYF.

As for this clone: The read ends 3 residues early relative to the CDR3; the germline J gene fills the gap. The rearrangement joins TRBV5-5 to TRBJ1-5; D unclear. Germline CDR1 is SGHKS and CDR2 is YYEKEE (reference sequence). Trimming left V 4 bases short and J 2 bases short, with 10 bases between. The CDR3 is 14 residues long. The CDR3 DNA, read in part, is TGTGCCAGCAGCCCGCAGGCGCGCAATCAGCCC. Translation: CASSPQARNQP. The full CDR3 sequence reads CASSPQARNQPQHF.

With regard to this clone: The read falls 3 residues short of the CDR3 end, and the missing part is taken from the germline J gene. The chain is built from TRBV11-3 and TRBJ2-1, with D perhaps matching TRBD1 (6 bases). V lost 1 base and J lost 7, with 14 bases in between. Germline V lookup: CDR1 SGHNT, CDR2 YENEEA. The CDR3 runs to 15 residues. The CDR3 loop is CASSLGRGLGNEQFF. CDR3 DNA (partial): TGTGCCAGCAGCTTAGGCAGGGGTTTAGGGAATGAG. The whole variable domain, remainder taken from reference TRBV11-3 and TRBJ2-1, is EAGVVQSPRYKIIEKKQPVAFWCNPISGHNTLYWYLQNLGQGPELLIRYENEEAVDDSQLPKDRFSAERLKGVDSTLKIQPAELGDSAVYLCASSLGRGLGNEQFFGPGTRLTVL.

To note about this clone: The sequenced fragment ends 3 residues before the CDR3 boundary, so the rest is inferred from the germline J gene. J is TRBJ2-5 and V is TRBV7-3; TRBD2 matches at 9 bases. The trim removed 5 bases at V and 3 bases at J, leaving 10 bases unmatched. Per the germline V gene, CDR1 is SGHTA and CDR2 is FQGTGA. The CDR3 totals 16 residues. CDR3 DNA, as far as it was read: TGTGCCAGCAGCCTCCGTCCTCGCGGGGGGGAAGAGACC. Amino acids: CASSLRPRGGEET. The entire CDR3 protein is CASSLRPRGGEETQYF. Full variable domain (remainder filled in from reference TRBV7-3 and TRBJ2-5): GAGVSQTPSNKVTEKGKYVELRCDPISGHTALYWYRQSLGQGPEFLIYFQGTGAADDSGLPNDRFFAVRPEGSVSTLKIQRTERGDSAVYLCASSLRPRGGEETQYFGPGTRLLVL.

Points on this clone: The sequenced fragment ends 3 residues before the CDR3 boundary, so the rest is inferred from the germline J gene. The chain is built from TRBV23-1 and TRBJ2-2, with 9 bases lining up with TRBD2. TRBV23-1 is flagged as an ORF with uncertain function. The CDR3 sequence is 19 residues long. With V trimmed by 0 bases and J by 3 bases, 11 bases remained unmatched. The part of the CDR3 DNA that was read is TGCGCCAGCAGTCAATCGCGGGGGGGGGATAGGCTAGACACCGGGGAG. Amino acids: CASSQSRGGDRLDTGE. The complete CDR3 protein is CASSQSRGGDRLDTGELFF.

The CDR3 protein is CASSPPITDRAVGQYF. The DNA read from the CDR3 is TGTGCCAGCTCACCACCGATTACAGACAGGGCCGTTGGT. The V and J genes are TRBV18 and TRBJ2-4; TRBD1 aligns across 7 bases. The read finishes 3 residues shy of the CDR3 end, and the germline J gene is used to complete it. Looked up from germline, CDR1 is KGHSH and CDR2 is LQKENI. The CDR3 consists of 16 residues.

To note about this clone: The sequence runs out 3 residues before the end of the CDR3; the remainder is reconstructed from the germline J gene. The V gene is TRBV20-1, the J gene TRBJ2-1; 8 bases map to TRBD2. The CDR3 is 19 residues long. Germline loops: CDR1 DFQATT, CDR2 SNEGSKA (reference sequence). Losses at the gene ends were 6 bases for V and 0 bases for J; bases not matched to a gene: 19. The part of the CDR3 DNA that was read is TGCAGTGCCAGAACTCTAGCGGGCAAACATAGGAGCTCCTACAATGAG. Amino acids: CSARTLAGKHRSSYNE. The CDR3 reads in full as CSARTLAGKHRSSYNEQFF.

Concerning this clone: The read is 3 residues too short to cover the CDR3 end, so that end is filled in from the germline J gene. This sequence joins TRBV5-5 and TRBJ2-3; D call uncertain. V was trimmed by 1 base and J by 6 bases, leaving 9 bases between them. CDR1 is SGHKS and CDR2 is YYEKEE in the germline V gene (reference sequence). The CDR3 length is 13 residues. The CDR3 here is CASSLSPPDTQYF. The CDR3 DNA, read in part, is TGTGCCAGCAGCTTGTCCCCTCCGGATACG. The complete variable domain, with remaining parts taken from reference TRBV5-5 and TRBJ2-3, reads DAGVTQSPTHLIKTRGQQVTLRCSPISGHKSVSWYQQVLGQGPQFIFQYYEKEERGRGNFPDRFSARQFPNYSSELNVNALLLGDSALYLCASSLSPPDTQYFGPGTRLTVL.

Worth noting for this clone: The read ends 3 residues shy of where the CDR3 ends; the end is completed using the germline J gene. This chain links TRBV5-1 with TRBJ1-6; 8 bases fit TRBD1. Germline CDR1 is SGHRS and CDR2 is YFSETQ. CDR3 size: 13 residues. After removal of 7 bases from V and 8 bases from J, the junction contained 5 bases not matched to a gene. The part of the CDR3 DNA that was read is TGCGCCAGCGGACAGGGTGCTGATTCACCC. It translates to CASGQGADSP. The CDR3 as a whole reads CASGQGADSPLHF.

As to this clone: Coverage ceases 3 residues before the CDR3 finishes, and the germline J gene fills in the end. The J gene is TRBJ2-4, the V gene TRBV19; 7 bases are a match to TRBD1. Germline lookup yields CDR1 LNHDA and CDR2 SQIVND (reference sequence). This CDR3 comprises 14 residues. The CDR3 DNA, read in part, is TGTGCCAGTAGGGTGAGGGGGCGGACCTATGGT. Amino acids: CASRVRGRTYG. The whole CDR3 is CASRVRGRTYGQYF.

To note about this clone: The CDR3 goes on 3 residues after the read ends, and that part is filled in from the germline J gene. The rearrangement joins TRBV19 to TRBJ2-2, with 8 bases matching TRBD1. This CDR3 comprises 17 residues. J lost 4 bases, V lost 7 bases, and 14 bases had no gene match. Germline V gene sequence: CDR1 LNHDA, CDR2 SQIVND (reference sequence). CDR3 DNA, as far as it was read: TGTGCCAGTACCTCCCCACAGGGACAGGCGACCACCGGGGAG. This sequence encodes CASTSPQGQATTGE. Given in full, the CDR3 is CASTSPQGQATTGELFF.

About this clone: The read ends 3 residues before the CDR3 terminus; that terminus is restored from the germline J gene. The chain employs TRBV11-2 and TRBJ2-7, with TRBD2 matching 8 bases. The CDR3 runs to 14 residues. CDR1 is SGHAT, CDR2 FQNNGV, per germline. Trimming cost V 3 bases and J 2 bases; bases outside gene matches: 3. The part of the CDR3 DNA that was read is TGTGCCAGCAGCTTGGGAGCGGGAGCCTACGAG. It codes for CASSLGAGAYE. From start to end, the CDR3 is CASSLGAGAYEQYF.

Of note for this clone: The CDR3 end lies 3 residues beyond the end of the read and is filled in from the germline J gene. The chain recombines TRBV6-1 with TRBJ1-5; unclear D gene. Germline loops: CDR1 MNHNS, CDR2 SASEGT. With 5 bases removed from V and 0 bases from J, the gap between germline ends came to 11 bases. This CDR3 is built from 15 residues. CDR3 DNA, as far as it was read: TGTGCCAGCAGTCAAGGCCACTATAGCAATCAGCCC. Amino acids: CASSQGHYSNQP. Given in full, the CDR3 is CASSQGHYSNQPQHF.

A word on this clone: The CDR3 end falls 3 residues outside the read, so it is completed with the germline J gene. The chain recombines TRBV6-1 with TRBJ1-2; D not certain. The CDR3 length is 15 residues. Germline CDR1 is MNHNS and CDR2 is SASEGT. The covered CDR3 bases are TGTGCCAGCAGTGAAGGGCCCCGAGTAGCTTACGAC. It is translated as CASSEGPRVAYD. The entire CDR3 protein is CASSEGPRVAYDYTF.